This TCR beta chain comes out of a study of blood T cell repertoires in COVID-19. On the study more broadly: COVID-19 samples, acute and convalescent, were from the United States, Italy and Spain.

Measured with immunoSEQ multiplex PCR; TCRdb has only the in-frame clones, and not every one. Counted here are about 91,000 clones, 76% occurring once; the ten biggest clones make up roughly 6.6%. The CDR3 has 11 amino acids. V lost 5 bases and J 4 bases, leaving 6 bases between the germline ends. CDR1 is SGHVS, CDR2 FQNEAQ, per germline. The source of this sequence is a man between 65 and 79 years old with acute or convalescent COVID-19. Sequencing was performed on peripheral blood. The V call is TRBV7-8, the J call TRBJ2-7; D is ambiguous. For the CDR3, the DNA is TGTGCCAGCAGCCCCATGTACGAGCAGTACTTC. This encodes CASSPMYEQYF.